This T cell receptor beta chain was captured in a study of CD8+ T cells in alopecia areata. In each case, RNA was isolated and then reverse transcribed into cDNA as the sequencing template. This table comes from immunoSEQ multiplex PCR, and its TCRdb copy is limited to in-frame clones, with some not included. The sample yields some 200,000 clones, around three fifths seen once. With respect to this clone: Other DNA variants within this sample encode the same CDR3.

Trimming took 4 bases from V and 5 from J; bases not matched to a gene: 1. The germline V gene has CDR1 SGHTA and CDR2 FQGNSA. The CDR3 is made up of 14 amino acids. Indicated treatment: oral pan-JAK inhibitor, 5-10 mg twice daily. The material was CD4+ T cells sorted from blood, obtained at week 4, from a patient treated with tofacitinib. The chain is built from TRBV7-2 and TRBJ1-4; 10 bases align to TRBD1. This sequence was found in a human donor with alopecia areata. CDR3 loop: CASSWTGGNEKLFF. CDR3 DNA: TGTGCCAGCAGCTGGACAGGGGGAAATGAAAAACTGTTTTTT.